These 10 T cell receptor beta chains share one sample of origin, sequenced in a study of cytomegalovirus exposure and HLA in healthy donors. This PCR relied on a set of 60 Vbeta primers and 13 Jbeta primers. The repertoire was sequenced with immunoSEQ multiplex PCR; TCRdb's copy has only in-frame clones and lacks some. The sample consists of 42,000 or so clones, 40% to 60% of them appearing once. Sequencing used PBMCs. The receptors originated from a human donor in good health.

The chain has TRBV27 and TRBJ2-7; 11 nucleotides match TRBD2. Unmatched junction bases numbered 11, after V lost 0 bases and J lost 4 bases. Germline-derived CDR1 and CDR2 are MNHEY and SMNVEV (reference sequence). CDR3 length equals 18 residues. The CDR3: CASSLSHQLLAGGYEQYF. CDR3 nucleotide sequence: TGTGCCAGCAGTTTATCCCACCAACTTCTAGCGGGGGGATACGAGCAGTACTTC.

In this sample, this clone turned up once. The CDR3 coding sequence is TGTGCCACCAGCGTAACAGGGGCCGATACGCAGTATTTT. Encoded protein: CATSVTGADTQYF. The chain links TRBV15 to TRBJ2-3; 7 positions match TRBD1. CDR3 length: 13 amino acids. Germline CDR1 LNHNV, CDR2 YYDKDF (reference sequence). J was trimmed by 6 bases and V by 5 bases; bases with no gene match: 5.

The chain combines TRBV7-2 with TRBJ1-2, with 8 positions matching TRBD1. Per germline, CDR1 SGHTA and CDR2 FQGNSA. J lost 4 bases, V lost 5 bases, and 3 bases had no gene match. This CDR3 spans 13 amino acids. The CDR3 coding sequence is TGTGCCAGCAGCCCCGACAGGGGCTATGGCTACACCTTC. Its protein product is CASSPDRGYGYTF.

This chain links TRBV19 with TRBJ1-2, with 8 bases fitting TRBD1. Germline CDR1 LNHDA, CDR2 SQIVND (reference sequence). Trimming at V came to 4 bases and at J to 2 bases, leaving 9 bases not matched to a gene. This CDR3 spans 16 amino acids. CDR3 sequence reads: CASSTSSTGENYGYTF. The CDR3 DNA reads TGTGCCAGTAGTACCTCCTCGACAGGGGAGAACTATGGCTACACCTTC.

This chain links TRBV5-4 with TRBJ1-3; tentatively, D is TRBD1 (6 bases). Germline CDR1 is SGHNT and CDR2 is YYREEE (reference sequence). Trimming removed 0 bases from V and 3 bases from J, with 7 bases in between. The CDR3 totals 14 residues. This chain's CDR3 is CASSLDRVGNTIYF. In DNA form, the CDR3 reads TGTGCCAGCAGCTTGGACAGGGTTGGAAACACCATATATTTT.

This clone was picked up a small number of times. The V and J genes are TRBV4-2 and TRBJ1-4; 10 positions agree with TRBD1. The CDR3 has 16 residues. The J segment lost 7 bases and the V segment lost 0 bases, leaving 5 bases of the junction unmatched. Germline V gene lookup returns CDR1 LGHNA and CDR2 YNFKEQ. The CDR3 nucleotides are TGTGCCAGCAGCCAAGATAAGGACAGGGGGGTTGAAAAACTGTTTTTT. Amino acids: CASSQDKDRGVEKLFF.

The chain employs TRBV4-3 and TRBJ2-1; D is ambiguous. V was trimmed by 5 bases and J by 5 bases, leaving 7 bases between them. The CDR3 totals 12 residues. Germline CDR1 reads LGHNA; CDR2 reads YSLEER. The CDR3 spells CASSSRDNEQFF. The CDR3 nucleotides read TGCGCCAGCAGCTCCCGGGACAATGAGCAGTTCTTC.

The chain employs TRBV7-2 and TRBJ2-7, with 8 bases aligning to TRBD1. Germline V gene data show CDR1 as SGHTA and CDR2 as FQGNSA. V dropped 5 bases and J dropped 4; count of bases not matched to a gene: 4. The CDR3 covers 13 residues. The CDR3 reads CASSAGGGYEQYF. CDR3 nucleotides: TGTGCCAGCAGCGCAGGGGGCGGATACGAGCAGTACTTC. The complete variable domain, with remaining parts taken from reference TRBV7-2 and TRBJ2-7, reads GAGVSQSPSNKVTEKGKDVELRCDPISGHTALYWYRQSLGQGLEFLIYFQGNSAPDKSGLPSDRFSAERTGGSVSTLTIQRTQQEDSAVYLCASSAGGGYEQYFGPGTRLTVT.

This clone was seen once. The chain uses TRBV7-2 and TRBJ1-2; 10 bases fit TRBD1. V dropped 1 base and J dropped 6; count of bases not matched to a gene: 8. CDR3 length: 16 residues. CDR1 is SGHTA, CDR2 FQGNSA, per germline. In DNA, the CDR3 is TGTGCCAGCAGCTTAGAAGCGGGACAGGGGAGGCATGGCTACACCTTC. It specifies CASSLEAGQGRHGYTF.

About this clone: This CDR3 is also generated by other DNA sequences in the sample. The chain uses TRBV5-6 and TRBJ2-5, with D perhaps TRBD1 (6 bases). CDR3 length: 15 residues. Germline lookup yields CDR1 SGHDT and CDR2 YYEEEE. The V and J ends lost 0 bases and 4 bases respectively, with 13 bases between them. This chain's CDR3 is CASSLGQVAGETQYF. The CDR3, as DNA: TGTGCCAGCAGCTTGGGACAGGTCGCGGGAGAGACCCAGTACTTC.